This entry describes one TCR beta chain. It has no known antigen specificity. Mismatch with germline at one junction end may stem from a read error. Synthetic TCR analog templates were spiked into each PCR to estimate absolute template abundance from read counts. Using the immunoSEQ assay, TCRbeta CDR3 regions were amplified from genomic DNA with bias-controlled V and J gene primers. Rearranged TCRbeta segments were sequenced at approximately 20X coverage. In the original analysis: Sequencing errors were corrected by clustering, and CDR3s were annotated against IMGT so that V, D and J genes could be assigned. Downstream analyses used only productive TCRbeta rearrangements and left out out-of-frame or stop-codon sequences. To compute clonality, Shannon entropy was normalized by the log of the number of unique productive sequences and then subtracted from one. Clones differing between time points or between blood and tumor were identified using Fisher's exact test with Benjamini-Hochberg correction, with an adjusted p below 0.01 applied as the threshold. The table comes from immuneACCESS by way of TCRdb, which keeps in-frame sequences with V and J called. Part of the clones is missing from these tables; in studies checked, under half for an unresolved V gene and the rest for unknown reasons. Clone size and V and J calls were adopted from that table, with D and trimming inferred from the DNA. Present in this sample are 65,000 to 85,000 clones, 75% to 95% of which were seen just once. The top ten clones comprise over 0.7% of the sample.

This sample is drawn from a study of PD-L1 blockade in urothelial cancer (dated by TCRdb to about 2017). With respect to the entire study: Therapy was started in the mid-2010s for all patients, and atezolizumab 1,200 mg was administered intravenously every 3 weeks. Durable clinical benefit was achieved by nine patients but not by the remaining 20. Pretreatment tumor samples, along with matched peripheral blood serially collected before and after atezolizumab treatment, were subjected to TCR sequencing. Blood samples were analyzed at 3 weeks after treatment start (second dose) and at 6 weeks after treatment start. Blood samples gave median yields of 141,255 T cells and 80,000 to 90,000 unique TCRs, along with a median clonality of around 0.08. About 90% of the 29 patients were males with bladder-origin urothelial cancer, and about 65% of the roughly 30 reported a prior smoking history. In the same patients, pretreatment tumors underwent whole exome sequencing and RNA sequencing in addition to TCR sequencing. The study, an exploratory multi-omic analysis, examined somatic, immune and clinical correlates of response to PD-L1 blockade with atezolizumab in urothelial cancer. Pretreatment blood TCR-seq was available for around 29 patients, at least one posttreatment blood collection was obtained for 24 patients, and tumor TCR-seq was available for 24 patients. An ECOG performance status of 0 or 1 was recorded for the patients, and 0 to 3 prior chemotherapy regimens had been received by the patients. Progression-free survival longer than 6 months counted as durable clinical benefit, and TCR features were additionally tested against both progression-free and overall survival.

The CDR3 has 15 amino acids, counting the end cysteine and phenylalanine. The sequence is cut down to CDR3 DNA, 45 bases in frame from base 1. Based on the germline V gene, the CDR1 and CDR2 sequences are MDHEN and SYDVKM. Broader findings and caveats from the paper: Improved progression-free and overall survival was found to be associated with pretreatment peripheral blood TCR clonality below the median. Because the sample size was small (n of about 30) and many exploratory analyses were performed, the results are intended to be hypothesis-generating. Patients with durable benefit showed greater expansion of tumor-associated TCR clones in peripheral blood 3 weeks after starting treatment (n ≈ 23, p = 0.022).

What this sample's time point label stands for: peripheral blood 6 weeks after treatment start. The cohort included 29 patients with locally advanced or metastatic urothelial carcinoma who were treated at Memorial Sloan Kettering on a trial protocol. Peripheral blood mononuclear cells were collected pretreatment and during treatment, with between 1 and 8 total time points per patient. The Qiagen DNeasy Blood extraction kit was used to purify genomic DNA from total PBMCs and from tumor samples. PBMCs were collected pretreatment and during treatment and were isolated and stored as previously described.

The sample was PBMCs, taken around atezolizumab (anti-PD-L1) treatment. The chain is made from TRBV28 and TRBJ1-5; the junction holds 11 bases that match TRBD1. The TCR sequence derives from a woman of 80 years or more with urothelial cancer. The base sequence is TGTGCCAGCGAGACCCGGACAGGGGGCAACCAGCCCCAGCATTTT. Translated, it reads CASETRTGGNQPQHF.